This entry is about one TCR beta chain. Which antigen it targets is not known. Base quality data are lacking; no much larger clone is found one base away. These data come from a study of shared clonotypes between healthy human individuals (dated by TCRdb to 2018 to 2021). As for the study more broadly: The cohort included three men and a couple of women between 18 and 49 years of age. For each donor, CD4 naive and CD4 memory were each run on three plates, CD8 naive on two plates, and CD8 memory on one plate. To estimate repertoire size and how much clonotypes are shared between individuals, the study performed deep sequencing of blood TCR repertoires from a handful of healthy adults. To increase sequencing depth and limit assay-specific biases, different laboratories used diverse techniques to prepare libraries and sequence TCR repertoires. Between about 0.94 and 8.9 billion PBMCs per donor were obtained by leukapheresis. Broader findings and caveats from the paper: Across a handful of donors, roughly 5.1% of naive CD4, roughly 3.5% of naive CD8, 2.3% of memory CD4, and approximately 0.4% of memory CD8 clonotypes were shared. The small number of donors limited the genetic and exposure-history diversity represented. Clonotypes shared by all four sorted-subset donors showed higher generation probabilities than non-shared clonotypes. Naive subsets generally had larger estimated clonotype richness than memory subsets did. Sampling was restricted to blood, and TCR repertoires in tissues likely differ from the TCR repertoires found in blood. Pairwise subsampling led to the expectation that sequencing depth would affect the degree of clonotype sharing among donors. Rarefaction of sorted-subset datasets indicated incomplete sequencing despite the large sequencing depth.

The CDR3 starts with the cysteine, ends with the phenylalanine, and has 12 residues. Only the CDR3 DNA is retained, 36 bases long and in frame from the first base. In the germline V gene (reference sequence), CDR1 corresponds to SEHNR and CDR2 to FQNEAQ. TCR CDR3 regions were amplified from genomic DNA by multiplex PCR using the deep immunoSEQ assay. Extracted genomic DNA from each cell subset was spread evenly across all wells of several immunoSEQ 96-well plates, with each plate serving as a replicate. Each replicate PCR for sorted subsets received about 220 ng genomic DNA, equal to 30,000 or so T cell genomes. Purified libraries were measured with a Qubit 3.0 fluorometer, size-checked on a Bioanalyzer 2100, and measured again with the KAPA Library Quantification kit. Every immunoSEQ 96-well plate was sequenced on a dedicated single-read 150-cycle Illumina NextSeq 550 flow cell. The authors' analysis ran thus. The immunoSEQ output contained only junctional sequences without quality scores, so filtering could not match that applied to full-length reads. To assign V/J genes and CDR3, sequences were annotated using PyIR, a Python wrapper for IgBLAST v1.9, with IMGT germline references. Any read was removed if the V/J assignment was weak (E-value above 1e-6), the CDR3 was missing, or the read contained stop codons, out-of-frame junctions, or ambiguous translated residues. V3J clonotypes were defined by identical inferred V gene, J gene, and CDR3 amino acid sequence. Percentage overlap between repertoires was computed as shared unique clonotypes divided by the size of the smaller repertoire. Richness of each repertoire was evaluated using RTK rarefaction, the Chao1 estimator, and Recon v2.1 estimates of unobserved clonotypes. Generation probabilities were computed with OLGA for all TCRbeta clonotypes obtained by the gDNA method from several donors. As stored in TCRdb, this immuneACCESS dataset retains in-frame rearrangements with V and J assigned. A fraction of the clones does not appear; measured against another copy, unresolved V genes explain less than half of the discrepancy, and the remainder lacks a known reason. V, J and clone size are those of that table, while D and trimming were read from the DNA. The sample yields some 2 million clones; 85% to 95% were counted once. The ten largest account for 0.85% to 1.2% of the sample.

For the CD8 naive samples, CD45RO-negative cells were positively selected for CCR7, yielding a CD45RA+CCR7+ population from which TemRA cells were excluded. Donors were healthy HIV-negative adults with no recently reported acute infections or vaccinations. All donors were Caucasian adults living in Nashville, Tennessee, USA. Blood was collected by leukapheresis, and PBMCs were isolated by Ficoll-Histopaque density gradient centrifugation and then cryopreserved in liquid nitrogen vapor phase. Purity and quantity of every magnetically sorted T cell population were checked by analytical flow cytometry. Genomic DNA was isolated from every sorted fraction and measured by UV absorbance on a Nanodrop 2000c.

The chain was built from TRBV7-9 and TRBJ1-6; a weak D assignment points to TRBD1 (6 bases agree). This TCR came from a man in his late teens or twenties in good health. Sequenced: naive CD8+ T cells sorted from blood. The cell subset or site label, read with the paper, signifies: CD45RA+CCR7+. The CDR3 reads as follows: CGSRGDNSPLHF. In nucleotide form, the sequence is TGTGGCTCCAGGGGAGATAATTCACCCCTCCACTTT.